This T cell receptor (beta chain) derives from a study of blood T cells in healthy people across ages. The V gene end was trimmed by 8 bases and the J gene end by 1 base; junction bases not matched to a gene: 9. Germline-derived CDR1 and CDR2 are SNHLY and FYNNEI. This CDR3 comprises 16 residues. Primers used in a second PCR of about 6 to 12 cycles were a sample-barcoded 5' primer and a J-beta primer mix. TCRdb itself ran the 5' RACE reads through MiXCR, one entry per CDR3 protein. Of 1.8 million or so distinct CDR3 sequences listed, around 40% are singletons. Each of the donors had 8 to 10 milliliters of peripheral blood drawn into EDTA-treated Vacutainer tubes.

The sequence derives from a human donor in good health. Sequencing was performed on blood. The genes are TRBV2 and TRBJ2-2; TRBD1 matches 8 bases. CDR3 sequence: CASGDRRLQNTGELFF. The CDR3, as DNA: TGTGCCAGCGGGGACAGGAGACTTCAGAACACCGGGGAGCTGTTTTTT.